This T cell receptor beta chain is from a study of blood T cell repertoires in COVID-19. Authors' data handling: Reference gene primer amplification gave nucleated cell count estimates. TCRdb's copy holds only in-frame clones and misses some; the assay was immunoSEQ multiplex PCR. V and J calls and clone size are given by that table; D and trimming were obtained from the DNA. The sample yields about 220,000 clones, around 88% seen once. V was pared by 9 bases and J by 6 bases, with 18 bases between. The CDR3 sequence is 14 residues long. Germline lookup yields CDR1 LNHDA and CDR2 SQIVND (reference sequence).

This receptor was identified in a woman aged 35 to 49 with acute COVID-19. The sequenced sample was PBMCs or T cells enriched from blood (not recorded which). The chain recombines TRBV19 with TRBJ2-4; a weak D match, TRBD1 (6 bases). CDR3 coding DNA: TGTGCCAGCGCGGGCAGGGGACGTGGAAACATTCAGTACTTC. This encodes CASAGRGRGNIQYF.